Listed here are 24 T cell receptor beta chains from one sample, sequenced in a study of tumor-infiltrating lymphocytes in localized non-small cell lung cancer. Here immunoSEQ multiplex PCR was the method, and the copy in TCRdb shows in-frame clones only, minus some. The data show 25,000 to 35,000 clones, approximately 85% seen once. What was sequenced was lung tumor tissue. The receptors shown here come from a human donor with non-small cell lung cancer.

The J gene is TRBJ1-5, the V gene TRBV10-3, with D maybe TRBD1 (5 bases). The germline V gene has CDR1 ENHRY and CDR2 SYGVKD. The CDR3 is made up of 15 amino acids. The V and J ends lost 5 bases and 0 bases respectively, with 11 bases between them. CDR3 amino acids: CAISPDRLSNQPQHF. The CDR3 bases are TGTGCCATCAGTCCTGACAGACTTAGCAATCAGCCCCAGCATTTT.

The chain carries TRBV5-4 and TRBJ2-5; TRBD2 matches at 8 bases. Losses at the gene ends were 6 bases for V and 2 bases for J; bases not matched to a gene: 6. Germline V gene lookup returns CDR1 SGHNT and CDR2 YYREEE (reference sequence). The CDR3 has 14 amino acids. CDR3 DNA sequence: TGTGCCAGCACCCGGGGGGGAACTCAAGAGACCCAGTACTTC. It yields the protein CASTRGGTQETQYF.

The rearrangement links TRBV14 to TRBJ2-3; D gene ambiguous. V was trimmed by 2 bases and J by 2 bases, leaving 2 bases between them. This CDR3 region has 12 residues. Germline V lookup: CDR1 SGHDN, CDR2 FVKESK. In DNA form, the CDR3 reads TGTGCCAGCAGCCAATTCACAGATACGCAGTATTTT. Amino acid sequence: CASSQFTDTQYF.

The chain carries TRBV6-6 and TRBJ2-7; the match to TRBD1 covers 9 bases. CDR1 and CDR2 (germline): MNHNY, SVGAGI (reference sequence). The CDR3 contains 16 residues. V dropped 7 bases and J dropped 0; count of bases not matched to a gene: 10. For the CDR3, the DNA is TGTGCCAGCACCTCAACCGGGACAGGGAGCTCCTACGAGCAGTACTTC. Amino acids: CASTSTGTGSSYEQYF.

This chain links TRBV7-9 with TRBJ1-5; 9 nucleotides match TRBD1. The CDR3 totals 16 residues. After removal of 4 bases from V and 1 base from J, the junction contained 5 bases not matched to a gene. Germline CDR1 SEHNR, CDR2 FQNEAQ (reference sequence). Here the CDR3 DNA reads TGTGCCAGCAGCTCCGGGACAGGGTCCAGCAATCAGCCCCAGCATTTT. Encoded protein: CASSSGTGSSNQPQHF.

The rearrangement joins TRBV2 to TRBJ2-7; D gene ambiguous. There are 11 residues in the CDR3. Germline V gives CDR1 SNHLY, CDR2 FYNNEI. Trimming took off 2 bases at V and 11 bases at J, with 10 bases between the two ends. The CDR3 DNA follows: TGTGCCAGCAGTGAAAGCGTTCGTAAGTACTTC. Protein: CASSESVRKYF.

The rearrangement links TRBV6-5 to TRBJ2-7; TRBD2 agrees at 11 bases. Germline V gives CDR1 MNHEY, CDR2 SVGAGI. V trimming: 6 bases; J trimming: 3 bases; junction bases outside the gene matches: 4. CDR3 size: 14 residues. CDR3 DNA sequence: TGTGCCAGCAGCACCGGGACTAGCGGCTACGAGCAGTACTTC. It codes for CASSTGTSGYEQYF.

The chain has TRBV7-9 and TRBJ2-3; TRBD2 aligns across 10 bases. The V gene end was trimmed by 1 base and the J gene end by 7 bases; junction bases not matched to a gene: 5. Per germline, CDR1 SEHNR and CDR2 FQNEAQ (reference sequence). This CDR3 contains 15 residues. The CDR3 nucleotides read TGTGCCAGCAGCTTAGGTCTTAGCGGGGGGCATACGCAGTATTTT. This encodes CASSLGLSGGHTQYF. The full variable domain, its missing parts supplied by reference TRBV7-9 and TRBJ2-3, is DTGVSQNPRHKITKRGQNVTFRCDPISEHNRLYWYRQTLGQGPEFLTYFQNEAQLEKSRLLSDRFSAERPKGSFSTLEIQRTEQGDSAMYLCASSLGLSGGHTQYFGPGTRLTVL.

This clone was counted only a few times. The chain combines TRBV9 with TRBJ1-1; D is uncertain. Germline V gene sequence: CDR1 SGDLS, CDR2 YYNGEE. The CDR3 consists of 15 residues. The ends were cut back, 0 bases at V and 4 bases at J, with 13 bases in the middle. This CDR3 is CASSVDVGPVTEAFF. CDR3 nucleotides: TGTGCCAGCAGCGTAGATGTAGGTCCGGTCACTGAAGCTTTCTTT.

The chain combines TRBV9 with TRBJ2-7; tentative D call: TRBD2 (5 bases). CDR3 length: 14 amino acids. Per the germline V gene, CDR1 is SGDLS and CDR2 is YYNGEE. V was clipped by 0 bases and J by 0 bases, with 7 bases between them. CDR3 in amino acids: CASSVVGSSYEQYF. CDR3 bases: TGTGCCAGCAGCGTAGTTGGGAGCTCCTACGAGCAGTACTTC.

This chain joins TRBV10-3 and TRBJ2-1; TRBD2 might be the D (6 bases). Germline-derived CDR1 and CDR2 are ENHRY and SYGVKD. Trimming took 0 bases from V and 8 from J, leaving 17 bases between them. The CDR3 extends over 16 amino acids. The CDR3 reads CAISESRGRLIDEQFF. In DNA form, the CDR3 reads TGTGCCATCAGTGAGTCGAGAGGGAGGTTAATTGATGAGCAGTTCTTC.

The V call is TRBV30, the J call TRBJ1-1; TRBD1 might be the D (6 bases). The CDR3 consists of 14 residues. Deletions cut 4 bases from V and 0 bases from J, with 12 bases between. Germline V CDR1 and CDR2: GTSNPN, SVGIG (reference sequence). This chain's CDR3 is CAWIYRGLNTEAFF. The DNA of the CDR3 is TGTGCCTGGATCTATAGGGGGTTGAACACTGAAGCTTTCTTT.

This clone was detected once. The chain links TRBV7-9 to TRBJ2-2, with TRBD1 as a possible D gene (6 bases). The CDR3 has 14 amino acids. Germline V CDR1 and CDR2: SEHNR, FQNEAQ (reference sequence). Trimming shortened V by 5 bases and J by 2 bases, and 9 bases separated the two germline ends. The CDR3 is CASSPGTNTGELFF. CDR3 coding DNA: TGTGCCAGCAGCCCCGGGACAAACACCGGGGAGCTGTTTTTT.

This chain connects TRBV7-2 to TRBJ1-2; possible D gene TRBD1, 6 bases. V lost 6 bases and J 4 bases, leaving 18 bases between the germline ends. Per the germline V gene, CDR1 is SGHTA and CDR2 is FQGNSA. The CDR3 has 15 amino acids. The CDR3 DNA sequence: TGTGCCAGCAGACGTGACAGGACAGTTAGCTATGGCTACACCTTC. Translating gives CASRRDRTVSYGYTF.

The V call is TRBV14, the J call TRBJ2-7; D remains ambiguous. V was shortened by 1 base and J by 6 bases, with 16 bases between the two germline ends. Per the germline V gene, CDR1 is SGHDN and CDR2 is FVKESK. The CDR3 runs to 15 residues. The CDR3 DNA sequence: TGTGCCAGCAGCCAAGCGAAAAACAGACCCGCCGAGCAGTACTTC. This translates into CASSQAKNRPAEQYF.

The J gene is TRBJ1-1, the V gene TRBV4-2; D is uncertain. This CDR3 spans 15 amino acids. Germline V gives CDR1 LGHNA, CDR2 YNFKEQ. Trimming removed 1 base at V and 4 bases at J, with 13 bases between. CDR3 nucleotides: TGTGCCAGCAGCCAAGCGCGCGGGTTGGGCACTGAAGCTTTCTTT. It specifies CASSQARGLGTEAFF.

J is TRBJ2-5 and V is TRBV11-3; the match to TRBD2 covers 8 bases. CDR1 SGHNT and CDR2 YENEEA come from the germline V gene. There are 14 residues in the CDR3. Germline trimming cut 5 bases from V and 2 bases from J; bases unmatched to any gene: 4. The CDR3 nucleotides are TGTGCCAGCAGCCCAGGACTAGCTCAAGAGACCCAGTACTTC. Its translation is CASSPGLAQETQYF.

The rearrangement links TRBV5-1 to TRBJ1-2, with D unresolved. Germline CDR1 SGHRS, CDR2 YFSETQ. The germline V and J ends were trimmed by 0 bases and 7 bases, with 13 bases remaining between them. This CDR3 comprises 14 residues. CDR3 nucleotides: TGCGCCAGCAGCTTGGACGACACTCCAGGTGGCTACACCTTC. Amino acid sequence: CASSLDDTPGGYTF.

The chain has TRBV2 and TRBJ1-2; possibly TRBD1 for D (6 bases). Trimming took 2 bases from V and 5 from J, leaving 15 bases between them. The CDR3 covers 15 residues. Germline CDR1 and CDR2: SNHLY and FYNNEI. CDR3 protein: CASSECAGERYGYTF. The CDR3, as DNA: TGTGCCAGCAGTGAATGCGCAGGGGAAAGGTATGGCTACACCTTC.

In this sample, this clone turned up once. The chain joins TRBV27 to TRBJ2-2; TRBD1 matches at 9 bases. The V gene end was trimmed by 6 bases and the J gene end by 7 bases; junction bases not matched to a gene: 9. This CDR3 is built from 15 residues. Germline CDR1 reads MNHEY; CDR2 reads SMNVEV (reference sequence). The CDR3 loop is CASRGNRGQDGELFF. The CDR3 region has the DNA TGTGCCAGCAGGGGTAACAGGGGGCAGGACGGGGAGCTGTTTTTT.

The chain joins TRBV5-6 to TRBJ2-7, with TRBD2 matching over 10 bases. The CDR3 is 14 amino acids. Trimming at V came to 5 bases and at J to 1 base, leaving 3 bases not matched to a gene. Looked up from germline, CDR1 is SGHDT and CDR2 is YYEEEE. DNA of the CDR3: TGTGCCAGCAGACCAGCGGGGGGGTCCTACGAGCAGTACTTC. Its translation is CASRPAGGSYEQYF. Full variable domain (remainder filled in from reference TRBV5-6 and TRBJ2-7): DAGVTQSPTHLIKTRGQQVTLRCSPKSGHDTVSWYQQALGQGPQFIFQYYEEEERQRGNFPDRFSGHQFPNYSSELNVNALLLGDSALYLCASRPAGGSYEQYFGPGTRLTVT.

This clone is labeled medium-sized. The chain is built from TRBV27 and TRBJ1-2; no definite D call. The CDR3 runs to 13 residues. The V and J ends lost 6 bases and 0 bases respectively, with 8 bases between them. Germline CDR1 reads MNHEY; CDR2 reads SMNVEV (reference sequence). CDR3 DNA: TGTGCCAGCAGCAGTAGTACTAACTATGGCTACACCTTC. The encoded protein is CASSSSTNYGYTF.

The chain employs TRBV7-8 and TRBJ1-2; no reliable D call. This CDR3 comprises 14 residues. Trimming shortened V by 1 base and J by 2 bases, and 8 bases separated the two germline ends. Germline CDR1 is SGHVS and CDR2 is FQNEAQ. CDR3 residues: CASSLGSRNYGYTF. The CDR3 nucleotides are TGTGCCAGCAGCTTAGGTTCAAGGAACTATGGCTACACCTTC.

This clone was seen only once. The chain joins TRBV6-5 to TRBJ2-1, with 7 nucleotides matching TRBD1. V shed 0 bases and J 10 bases; nucleotides not matched to a gene: 6. The CDR3 is made up of 14 amino acids. The germline CDR1 and CDR2 sequences are MNHEY and SVGAGI. The CDR3 is CASSYSSGQIEQFF. The CDR3 DNA reads as TGTGCCAGCAGTTACTCGTCGGGACAGATCGAGCAGTTCTTC.